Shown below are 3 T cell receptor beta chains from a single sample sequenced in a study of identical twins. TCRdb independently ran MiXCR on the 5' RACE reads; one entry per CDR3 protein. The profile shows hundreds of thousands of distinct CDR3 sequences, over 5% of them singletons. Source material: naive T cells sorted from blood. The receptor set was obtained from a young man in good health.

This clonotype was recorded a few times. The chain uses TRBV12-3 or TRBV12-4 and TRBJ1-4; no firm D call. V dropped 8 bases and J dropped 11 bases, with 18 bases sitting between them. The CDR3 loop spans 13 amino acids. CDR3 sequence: CASSKKLSGKLFF. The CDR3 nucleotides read TGTGCCAGCTCAAAGAAGCTAAGCGGGAAACTGTTTTTT.

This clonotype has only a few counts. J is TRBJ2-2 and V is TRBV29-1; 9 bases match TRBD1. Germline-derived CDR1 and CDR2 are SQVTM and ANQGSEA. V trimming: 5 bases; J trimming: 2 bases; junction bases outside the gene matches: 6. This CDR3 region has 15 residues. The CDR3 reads CSVIPGQGNTGELFF. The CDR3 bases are TGCAGCGTTATCCCGGGACAGGGAAACACCGGGGAGCTGTTTTTT.

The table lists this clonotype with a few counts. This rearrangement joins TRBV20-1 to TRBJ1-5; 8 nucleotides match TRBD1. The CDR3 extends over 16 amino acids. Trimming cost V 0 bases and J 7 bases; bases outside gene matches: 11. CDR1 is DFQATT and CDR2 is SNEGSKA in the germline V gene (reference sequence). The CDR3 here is CSAREVAAGGRQPQHF. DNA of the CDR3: TGCAGTGCTAGAGAGGTCGCGGCAGGGGGCCGACAGCCCCAGCATTTT.